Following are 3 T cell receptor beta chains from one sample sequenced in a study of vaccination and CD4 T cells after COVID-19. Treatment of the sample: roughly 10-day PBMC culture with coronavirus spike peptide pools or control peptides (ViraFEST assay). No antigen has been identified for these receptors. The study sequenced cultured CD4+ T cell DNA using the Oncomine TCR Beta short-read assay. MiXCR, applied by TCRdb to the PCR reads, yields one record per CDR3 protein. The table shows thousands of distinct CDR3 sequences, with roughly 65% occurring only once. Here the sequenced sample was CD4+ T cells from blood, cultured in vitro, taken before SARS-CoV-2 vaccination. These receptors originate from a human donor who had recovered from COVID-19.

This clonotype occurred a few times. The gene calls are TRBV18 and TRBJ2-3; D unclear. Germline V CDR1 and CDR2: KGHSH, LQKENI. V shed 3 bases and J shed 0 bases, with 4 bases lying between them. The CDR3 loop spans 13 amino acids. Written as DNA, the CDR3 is TGTGCCAGCTCACCGCCTAGCACAGATACGCAGTATTTT. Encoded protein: CASSPPSTDTQYF. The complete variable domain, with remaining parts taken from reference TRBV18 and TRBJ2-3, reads NAGVMQNPRHLVRRRGQEARLRCSPMKGHSHVYWYRQLPEEGLKFMVYLQKENIIDESGMPKERFSAEFPKEGPSILRIQQVVRGDSAAYFCASSPPSTDTQYFGPGTRLTVL.

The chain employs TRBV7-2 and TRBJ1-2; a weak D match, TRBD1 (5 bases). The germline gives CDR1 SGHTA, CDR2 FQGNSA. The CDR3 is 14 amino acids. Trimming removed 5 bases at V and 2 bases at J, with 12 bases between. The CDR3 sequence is CASSGQGVNYGYTF. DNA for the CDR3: TGTGCCAGCAGCGGACAAGGAGTAAACTATGGCTACACCTTC. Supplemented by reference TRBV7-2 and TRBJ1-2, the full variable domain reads GAGVSQSPSNKVTEKGKDVELRCDPISGHTALYWYRQSLGQGLEFLIYFQGNSAPDKSGLPSDRFSAERTGGSVSTLTIQRTQQEDSAVYLCASSGQGVNYGYTFGSGTRLTVV.

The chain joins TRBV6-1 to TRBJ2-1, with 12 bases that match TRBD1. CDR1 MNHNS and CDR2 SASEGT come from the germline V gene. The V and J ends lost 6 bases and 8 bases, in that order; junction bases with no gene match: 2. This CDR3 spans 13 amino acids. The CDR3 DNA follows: TGTGCCAGCAGGGGACAGGGGGCCGATGAGCAGTTCTTC. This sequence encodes CASRGQGADEQFF.